This paragraph covers one T cell receptor beta chain sequence. Its specificity is not known. This specimen comes from a study of cytomegalovirus exposure and HLA in healthy donors. About the study: An earlier analysis identified more than 90 million unique TCR beta sequences in approximately 190 million T cells. Counted in an early data release were tens of millions of unique TCRs from HLA-typed donors.

Study-wide results and caveats: Trimming of TCR beta V- and J-genes showed a link, identified in a later analysis, to a missense DCLRE1C variant.

The PCR contained 60 Vbeta and 13 Jbeta primers. The protocol was immunoSEQ multiplex PCR, while the TCRdb copy is restricted to in-frame clones and leaves out a portion. The sample has about 170,000 clones, around 62% seen once. This CDR3 spans 15 amino acids. With V trimmed by 1 base and J by 6 bases, 3 bases remained unmatched. Germline V gives CDR1 LNHDA, CDR2 SQIVND (reference sequence). The TCR sequence derives from a man aged 35-49 years in good health and CMV-seronegative. The specimen sequenced was PBMCs. This sequence joins TRBV19 and TRBJ1-5; TRBD1 matches 10 bases. The CDR3 region has the DNA TGTGCCAGTAGTATAGGGACAGGGGGTTCTCAGCCCCAGCATTTT. Its translation: CASSIGTGGSQPQHF.